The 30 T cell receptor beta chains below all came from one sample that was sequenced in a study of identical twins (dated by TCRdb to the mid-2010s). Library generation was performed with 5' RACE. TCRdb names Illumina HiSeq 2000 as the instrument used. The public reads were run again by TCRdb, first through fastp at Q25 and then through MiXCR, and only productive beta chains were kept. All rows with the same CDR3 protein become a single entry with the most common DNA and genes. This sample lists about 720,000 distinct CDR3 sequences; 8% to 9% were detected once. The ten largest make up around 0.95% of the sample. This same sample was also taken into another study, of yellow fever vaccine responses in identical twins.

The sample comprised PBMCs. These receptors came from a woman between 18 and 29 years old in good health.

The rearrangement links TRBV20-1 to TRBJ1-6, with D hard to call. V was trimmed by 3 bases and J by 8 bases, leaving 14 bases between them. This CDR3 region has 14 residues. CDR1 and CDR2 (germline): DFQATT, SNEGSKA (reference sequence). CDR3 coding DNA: TGCAGTGCTAGTTATCCGGTCGCTTATTCACCCCTCCACTTT. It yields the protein CSASYPVAYSPLHF.

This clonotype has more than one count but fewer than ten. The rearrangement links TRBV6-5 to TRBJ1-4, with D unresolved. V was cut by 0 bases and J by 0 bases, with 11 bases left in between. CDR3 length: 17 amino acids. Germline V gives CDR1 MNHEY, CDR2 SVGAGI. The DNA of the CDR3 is TGTGCCAGCAGTTACTCGGGAGGAAGTGCAACTAATGAAAAACTGTTTTTT. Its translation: CASSYSGGSATNEKLFF.

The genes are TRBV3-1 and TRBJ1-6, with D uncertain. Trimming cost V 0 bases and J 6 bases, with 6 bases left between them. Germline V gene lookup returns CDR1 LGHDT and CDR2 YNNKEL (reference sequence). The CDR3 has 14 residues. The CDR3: CASSQDGSNSPLHF. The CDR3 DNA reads TGTGCCAGCAGCCAAGATGGGTCTAATTCACCCCTCCACTTT.

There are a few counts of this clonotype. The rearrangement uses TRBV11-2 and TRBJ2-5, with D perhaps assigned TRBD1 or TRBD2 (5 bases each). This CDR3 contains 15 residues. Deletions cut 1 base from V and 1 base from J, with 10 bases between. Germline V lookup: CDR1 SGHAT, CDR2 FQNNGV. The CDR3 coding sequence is TGTGCCAGCAGCTTAGTCGGGGCTCCCCAAGAGACCCAGTACTTC. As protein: CASSLVGAPQETQYF.

The CDR3 sequence: CAIRSGDSNAYEQYF. DNA for the CDR3: TGTGCCATCAGGTCCGGGGACAGTAACGCCTACGAGCAGTACTTC. V is TRBV10-3 and J is TRBJ2-7, with 7 nucleotides matching TRBD1. The CDR3 contains 15 residues. The ends lost 6 bases at V and 2 bases at J; junction bases unmatched: 10. Germline lookup yields CDR1 ENHRY and CDR2 SYGVKD.

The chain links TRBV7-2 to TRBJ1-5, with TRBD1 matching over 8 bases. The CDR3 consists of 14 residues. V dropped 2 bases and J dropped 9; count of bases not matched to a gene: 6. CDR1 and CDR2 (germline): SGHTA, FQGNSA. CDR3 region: CASSLTGTGVPQHF. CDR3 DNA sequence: TGTGCCAGCAGCTTAACCGGGACAGGCGTGCCCCAGCATTTT.

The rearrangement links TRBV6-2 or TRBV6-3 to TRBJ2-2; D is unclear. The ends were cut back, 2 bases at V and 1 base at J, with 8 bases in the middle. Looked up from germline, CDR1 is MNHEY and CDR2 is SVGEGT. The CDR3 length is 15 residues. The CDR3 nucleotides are TGTGCCAGCAGTTACGTAACTTTGAACACCGGGGAGCTGTTTTTT. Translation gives CASSYVTLNTGELFF.

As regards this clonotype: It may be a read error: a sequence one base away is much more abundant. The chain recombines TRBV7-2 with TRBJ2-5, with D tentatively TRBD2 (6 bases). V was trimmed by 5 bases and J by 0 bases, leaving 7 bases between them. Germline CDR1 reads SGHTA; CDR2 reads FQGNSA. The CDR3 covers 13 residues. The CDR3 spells CASSAGHQETQYF. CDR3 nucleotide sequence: TGTGCCAGCAGCGCGGGACACCAAGAGACCCAGTACTTC.

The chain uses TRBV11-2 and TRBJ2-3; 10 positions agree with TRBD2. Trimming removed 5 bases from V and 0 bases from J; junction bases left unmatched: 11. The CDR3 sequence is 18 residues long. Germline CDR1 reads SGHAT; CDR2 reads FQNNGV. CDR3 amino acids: CASSISFLAGASTDTQYF. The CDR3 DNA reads TGTGCCAGCAGCATCAGCTTTCTAGCGGGGGCTAGCACAGATACGCAGTATTTT. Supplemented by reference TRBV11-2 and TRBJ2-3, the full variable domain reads EAGVAQSPRYKIIEKRQSVAFWCNPISGHATLYWYQQILGQGPKLLIQFQNNGVVDDSQLPKDRFSAERLKGVDSTLKIQPAKLEDSAVYLCASSISFLAGASTDTQYFGPGTRLTVL.

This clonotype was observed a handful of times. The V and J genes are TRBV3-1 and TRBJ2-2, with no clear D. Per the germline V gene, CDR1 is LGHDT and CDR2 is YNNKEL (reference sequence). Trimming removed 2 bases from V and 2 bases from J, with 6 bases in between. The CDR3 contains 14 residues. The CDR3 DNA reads TGTGCCAGCAGCCAAACGATAAACACCGGGGAGCTGTTTTTT. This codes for CASSQTINTGELFF.

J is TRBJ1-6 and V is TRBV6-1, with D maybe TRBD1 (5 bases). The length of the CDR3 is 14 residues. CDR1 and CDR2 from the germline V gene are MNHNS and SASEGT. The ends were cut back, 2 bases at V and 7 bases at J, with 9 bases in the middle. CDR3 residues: CASSEPGGNSPLHF. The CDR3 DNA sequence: TGTGCCAGCAGTGAACCTGGGGGGAATTCACCCCTCCACTTT.

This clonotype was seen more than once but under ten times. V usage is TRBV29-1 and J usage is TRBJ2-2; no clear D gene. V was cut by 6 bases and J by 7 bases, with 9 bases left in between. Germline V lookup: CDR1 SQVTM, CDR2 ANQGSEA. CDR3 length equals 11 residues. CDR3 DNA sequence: TGCAGCGTCTATGTCGACGGGGAGCTGTTTTTT. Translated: CSVYVDGELFF.

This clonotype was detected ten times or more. DNA for the CDR3: TGCGCCAGCAGCGAATTACAGGGGTACGAGCAGTACTTC. It encodes CASSELQGYEQYF. The V and J genes are TRBV4-1 and TRBJ2-7; 7 nucleotides line up with TRBD1. This CDR3 contains 13 residues. Germline loops: CDR1 MGHRA, CDR2 YSYEKL. The junction had 5 bases not matched to a gene; V was cut back by 5 bases and J by 4 bases.

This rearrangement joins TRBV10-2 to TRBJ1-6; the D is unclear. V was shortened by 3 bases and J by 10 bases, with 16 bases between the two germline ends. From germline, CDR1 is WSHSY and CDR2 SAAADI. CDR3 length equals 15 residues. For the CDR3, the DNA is TGCGCCAGCAGTGACGCATTGGAGGGTCAATCACCCCTCCACTTT. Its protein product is CASSDALEGQSPLHF.

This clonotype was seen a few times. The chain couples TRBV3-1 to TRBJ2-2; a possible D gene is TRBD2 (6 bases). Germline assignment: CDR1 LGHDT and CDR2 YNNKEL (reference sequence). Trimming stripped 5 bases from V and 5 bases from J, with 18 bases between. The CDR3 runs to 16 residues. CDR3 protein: CASSVLSAGRTGELFF. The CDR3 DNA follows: TGTGCCAGCAGCGTACTCTCGGCAGGGAGGACCGGGGAGCTGTTTTTT.

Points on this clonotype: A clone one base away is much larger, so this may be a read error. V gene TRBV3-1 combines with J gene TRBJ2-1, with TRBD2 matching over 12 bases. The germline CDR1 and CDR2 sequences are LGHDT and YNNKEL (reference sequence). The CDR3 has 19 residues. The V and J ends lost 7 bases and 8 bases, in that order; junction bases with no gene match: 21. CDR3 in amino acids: CASTYQYPSGRAWGDEQFF. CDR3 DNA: TGTGCCAGCACCTACCAGTACCCTAGCGGGAGGGCCTGGGGTGATGAGCAGTTCTTC.

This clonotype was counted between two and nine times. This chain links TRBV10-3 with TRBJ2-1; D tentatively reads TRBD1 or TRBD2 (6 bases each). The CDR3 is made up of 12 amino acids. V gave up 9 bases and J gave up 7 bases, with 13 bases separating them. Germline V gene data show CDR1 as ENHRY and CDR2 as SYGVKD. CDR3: CAIHEGGNEQFF. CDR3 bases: TGTGCCATTCACGAAGGGGGGAATGAGCAGTTCTTC.

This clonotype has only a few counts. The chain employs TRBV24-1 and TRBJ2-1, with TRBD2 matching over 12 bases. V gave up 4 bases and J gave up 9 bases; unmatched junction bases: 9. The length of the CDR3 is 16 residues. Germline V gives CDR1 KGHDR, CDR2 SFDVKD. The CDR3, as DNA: TGTGCCACCAGTGACCAACTAGCGGGGGGTTTGGGTGAGCAGTTCTTC. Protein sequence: CATSDQLAGGLGEQFF.

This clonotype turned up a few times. DNA for the CDR3: TGTGCCAGCAGCGTAGGCAGAGGGGGCTACGAGCAGTACTTC. Translated, it gives CASSVGRGGYEQYF. V and J are TRBV9 and TRBJ2-7, with D possibly TRBD1 on 6 matching bases. This CDR3 spans 14 amino acids. The V gene's germline CDR1 is SGDLS and CDR2 YYNGEE. The ends were cut back, 0 bases at V and 3 bases at J, with 10 bases in the middle.

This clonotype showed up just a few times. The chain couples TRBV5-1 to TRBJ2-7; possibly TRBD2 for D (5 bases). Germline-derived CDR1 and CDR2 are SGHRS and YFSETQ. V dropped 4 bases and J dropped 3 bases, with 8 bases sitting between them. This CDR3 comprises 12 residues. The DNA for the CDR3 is TGCGCCAGCAGCGCGGACTTCTACGAGCAGTACTTC. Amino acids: CASSADFYEQYF.

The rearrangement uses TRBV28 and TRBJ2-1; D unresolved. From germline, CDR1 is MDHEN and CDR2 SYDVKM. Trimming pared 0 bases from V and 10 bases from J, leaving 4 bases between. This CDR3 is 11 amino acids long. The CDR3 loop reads CASSLWREQFF. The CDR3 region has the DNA TGTGCCAGCAGTTTATGGAGAGAGCAGTTCTTC.

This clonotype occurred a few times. Here the CDR3 reads CAISERRHGYTF. Written as DNA, the CDR3 is TGTGCCATCAGTGAACGACGGCATGGCTACACCTTC. J is TRBJ1-2 and V is TRBV10-3; no clear D. V gave up 3 bases and J gave up 6 bases, with 8 bases separating them. This CDR3 contains 12 residues. Germline V gene data show CDR1 as ENHRY and CDR2 as SYGVKD.

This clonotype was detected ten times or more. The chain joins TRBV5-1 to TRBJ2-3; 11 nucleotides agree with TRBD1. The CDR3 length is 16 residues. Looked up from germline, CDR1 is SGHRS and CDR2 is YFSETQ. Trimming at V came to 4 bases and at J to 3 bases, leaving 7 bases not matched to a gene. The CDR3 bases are TGCGCCAGCAGCCACGGACAGGGGGCCCTAACAGATACGCAGTATTTT. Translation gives CASSHGQGALTDTQYF.

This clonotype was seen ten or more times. CDR3 amino acids: CASSEIPYEQYF. The CDR3 nucleotides read TGTGCCAGCAGTGAGATCCCCTACGAGCAGTACTTC. The chain is built from TRBV2 and TRBJ2-7; D is undetermined. CDR3 size: 12 residues. The germline V and J ends were trimmed by 3 bases and 2 bases, with 5 bases remaining between them. Germline V gene sequence: CDR1 SNHLY, CDR2 FYNNEI.

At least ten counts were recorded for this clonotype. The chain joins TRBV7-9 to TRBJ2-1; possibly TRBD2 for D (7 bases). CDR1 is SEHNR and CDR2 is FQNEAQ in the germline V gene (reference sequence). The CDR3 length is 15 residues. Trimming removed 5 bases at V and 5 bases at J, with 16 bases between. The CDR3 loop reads CASSTTTGGDNEQFF. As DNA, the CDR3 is TGTGCCAGCAGCACTACCACGGGGGGCGACAATGAGCAGTTCTTC. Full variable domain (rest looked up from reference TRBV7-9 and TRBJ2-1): DTGVSQNPRHKITKRGQNVTFRCDPISEHNRLYWYRQTLGQGPEFLTYFQNEAQLEKSRLLSDRFSAERPKGSFSTLEIQRTEQGDSAMYLCASSTTTGGDNEQFFGPGTRLTVL.

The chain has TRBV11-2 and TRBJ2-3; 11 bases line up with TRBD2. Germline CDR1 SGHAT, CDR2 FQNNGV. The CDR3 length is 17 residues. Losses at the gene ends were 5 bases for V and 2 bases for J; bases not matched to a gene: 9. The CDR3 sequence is CASSAQTSGASTDTQYF. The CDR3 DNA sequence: TGTGCCAGCAGCGCCCAGACTAGCGGGGCCTCCACAGATACGCAGTATTTT.

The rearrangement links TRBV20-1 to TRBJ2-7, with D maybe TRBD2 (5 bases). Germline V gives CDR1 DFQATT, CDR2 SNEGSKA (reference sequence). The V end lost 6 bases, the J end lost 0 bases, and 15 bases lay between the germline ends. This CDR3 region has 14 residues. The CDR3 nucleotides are TGCAGTGCCCGGAGGCGCGGGCCCTCCTACGAGCAGTACTTC. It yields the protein CSARRRGPSYEQYF.

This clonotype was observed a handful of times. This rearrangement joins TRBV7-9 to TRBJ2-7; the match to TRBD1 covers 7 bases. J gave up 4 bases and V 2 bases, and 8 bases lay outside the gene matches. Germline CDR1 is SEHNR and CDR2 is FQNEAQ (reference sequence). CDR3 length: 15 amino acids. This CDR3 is CASSLNRDSLYEQYF. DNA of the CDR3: TGTGCCAGCAGCTTAAACCGGGACAGTTTATACGAGCAGTACTTC. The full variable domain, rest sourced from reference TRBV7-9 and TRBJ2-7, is DTGVSQNPRHKITKRGQNVTFRCDPISEHNRLYWYRQTLGQGPEFLTYFQNEAQLEKSRLLSDRFSAERPKGSFSTLEIQRTEQGDSAMYLCASSLNRDSLYEQYFGPGTRLTVT.

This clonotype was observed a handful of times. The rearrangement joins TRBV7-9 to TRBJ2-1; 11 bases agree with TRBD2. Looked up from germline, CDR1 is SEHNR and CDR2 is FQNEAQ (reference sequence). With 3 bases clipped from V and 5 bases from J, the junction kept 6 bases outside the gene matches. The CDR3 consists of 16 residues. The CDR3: CASSFQLAGDNNEQFF. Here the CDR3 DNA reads TGTGCCAGCAGCTTCCAACTAGCGGGAGACAACAATGAGCAGTTCTTC.

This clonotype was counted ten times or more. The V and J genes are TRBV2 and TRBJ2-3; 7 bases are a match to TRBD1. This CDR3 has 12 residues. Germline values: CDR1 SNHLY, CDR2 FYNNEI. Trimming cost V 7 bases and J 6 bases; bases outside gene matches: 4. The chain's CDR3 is CASTQTGDTQYF. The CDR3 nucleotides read TGTGCCAGCACCCAGACAGGGGATACGCAGTATTTT.